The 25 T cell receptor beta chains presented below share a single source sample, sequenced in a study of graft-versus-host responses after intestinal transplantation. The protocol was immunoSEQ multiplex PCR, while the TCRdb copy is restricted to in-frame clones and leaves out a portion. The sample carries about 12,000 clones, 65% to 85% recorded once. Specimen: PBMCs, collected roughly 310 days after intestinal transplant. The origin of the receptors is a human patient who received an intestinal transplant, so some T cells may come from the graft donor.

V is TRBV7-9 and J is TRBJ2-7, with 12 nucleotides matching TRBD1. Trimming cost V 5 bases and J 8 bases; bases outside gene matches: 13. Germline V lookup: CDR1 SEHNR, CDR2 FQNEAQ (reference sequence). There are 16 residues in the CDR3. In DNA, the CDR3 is TGTGCCAGCAGCCGCCCGGGGGACAGGGGGCGCGTGAAGCAGTACTTC. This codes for CASSRPGDRGRVKQYF.

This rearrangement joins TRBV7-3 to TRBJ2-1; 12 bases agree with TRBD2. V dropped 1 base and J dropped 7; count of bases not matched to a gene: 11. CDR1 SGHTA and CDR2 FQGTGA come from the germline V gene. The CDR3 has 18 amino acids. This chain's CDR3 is CASSLSLAGGPSGNEQFF. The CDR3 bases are TGTGCCAGCAGCTTAAGCCTAGCGGGAGGGCCCTCGGGGAATGAGCAGTTCTTC.

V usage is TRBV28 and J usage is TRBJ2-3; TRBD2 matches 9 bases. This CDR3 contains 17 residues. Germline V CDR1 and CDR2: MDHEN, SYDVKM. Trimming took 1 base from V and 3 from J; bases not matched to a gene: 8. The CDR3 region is CASSLFPRREGTDTQYF. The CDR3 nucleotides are TGTGCCAGCAGTTTATTCCCACGGCGGGAGGGGACAGATACGCAGTATTTT. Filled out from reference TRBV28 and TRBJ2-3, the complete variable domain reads DVKVTQSSRYLVKRTGEKVFLECVQDMDHENMFWYRQDPGLGLRLIYFSYDVKMKEKGDIPEGYSVSREKKERFSLILESASTNQTSMYLCASSLFPRREGTDTQYFGPGTRLTVL.

The chain's CDR3 is CASSPGDSYNEQFF. DNA of the CDR3: TGTGCCAGCAGCCCAGGGGACAGTTACAATGAGCAGTTCTTC. The V gene is TRBV5-6, the J gene TRBJ2-1, with 7 bases identical to TRBD1. Germline CDR1 is SGHDT and CDR2 is YYEEEE. V lost 4 bases to trimming and J lost 4 bases; unmatched junction nucleotides: 5. The CDR3 consists of 14 residues. Complete variable domain (other parts from reference TRBV5-6 and TRBJ2-1): DAGVTQSPTHLIKTRGQQVTLRCSPKSGHDTVSWYQQALGQGPQFIFQYYEEEERQRGNFPDRFSGHQFPNYSSELNVNALLLGDSALYLCASSPGDSYNEQFFGPGTRLTVL.

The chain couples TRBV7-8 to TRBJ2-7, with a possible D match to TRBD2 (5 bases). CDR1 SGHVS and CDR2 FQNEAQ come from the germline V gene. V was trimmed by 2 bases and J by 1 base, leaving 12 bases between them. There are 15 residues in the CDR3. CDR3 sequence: CASSLRRGESYEQYF. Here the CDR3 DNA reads TGTGCCAGCAGCTTACGTCGGGGTGAATCCTACGAGCAGTACTTC.

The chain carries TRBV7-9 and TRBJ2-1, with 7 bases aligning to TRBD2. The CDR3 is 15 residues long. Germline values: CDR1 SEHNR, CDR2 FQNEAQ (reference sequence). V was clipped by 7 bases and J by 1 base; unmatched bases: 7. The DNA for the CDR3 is TGTGCCAGCAAATTGGGGGGAGGGTCCTACAATGAGCAGTTCTTC. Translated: CASKLGGGSYNEQFF. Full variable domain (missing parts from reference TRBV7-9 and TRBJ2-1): DTGVSQNPRHKITKRGQNVTFRCDPISEHNRLYWYRQTLGQGPEFLTYFQNEAQLEKSRLLSDRFSAERPKGSFSTLEIQRTEQGDSAMYLCASKLGGGSYNEQFFGPGTRLTVL.

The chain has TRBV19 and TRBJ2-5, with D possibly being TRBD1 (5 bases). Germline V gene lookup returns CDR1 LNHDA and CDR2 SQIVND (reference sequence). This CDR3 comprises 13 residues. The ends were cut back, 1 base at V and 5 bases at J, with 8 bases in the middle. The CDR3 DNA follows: TGTGCCAGTAGTATAGGGACACGGGAGACCCAGTACTTC. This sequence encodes CASSIGTRETQYF.

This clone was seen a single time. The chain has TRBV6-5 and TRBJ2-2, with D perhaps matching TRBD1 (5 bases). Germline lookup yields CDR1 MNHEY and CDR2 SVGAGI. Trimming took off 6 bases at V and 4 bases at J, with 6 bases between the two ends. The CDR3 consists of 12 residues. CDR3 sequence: CASSRVTGELFF. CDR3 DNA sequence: TGTGCCAGCAGCAGGGTCACCGGGGAGCTGTTTTTT.

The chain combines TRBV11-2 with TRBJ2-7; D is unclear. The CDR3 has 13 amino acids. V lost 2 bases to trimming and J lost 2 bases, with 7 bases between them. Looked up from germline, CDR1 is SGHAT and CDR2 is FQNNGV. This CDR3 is CASSLSLTYEQYF. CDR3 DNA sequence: TGTGCCAGCAGCTTATCGCTAACCTACGAGCAGTACTTC.

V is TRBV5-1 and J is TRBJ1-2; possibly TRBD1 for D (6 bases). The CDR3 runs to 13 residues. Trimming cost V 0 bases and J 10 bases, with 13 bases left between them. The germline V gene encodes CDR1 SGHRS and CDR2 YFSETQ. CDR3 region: CASSLDRVADYTF. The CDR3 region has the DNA TGCGCCAGCAGCTTGGACAGGGTTGCGGACTACACCTTC.

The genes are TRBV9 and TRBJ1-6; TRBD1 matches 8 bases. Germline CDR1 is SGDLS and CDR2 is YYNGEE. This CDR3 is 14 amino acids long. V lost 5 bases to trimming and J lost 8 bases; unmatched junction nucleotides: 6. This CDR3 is CASRGDRWDSPLHF. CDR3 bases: TGTGCCAGCAGGGGGGACAGGTGGGATTCACCCCTCCACTTT.

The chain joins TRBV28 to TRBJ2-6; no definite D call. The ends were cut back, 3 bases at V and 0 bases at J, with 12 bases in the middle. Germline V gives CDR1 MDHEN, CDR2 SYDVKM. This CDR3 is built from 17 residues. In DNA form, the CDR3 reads TGTGCCAGCAGTTTGGGAAGGGTCCTCTCTGGGGCCAACGTCCTGACTTTC. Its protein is CASSLGRVLSGANVLTF. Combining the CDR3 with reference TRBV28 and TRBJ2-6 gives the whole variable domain DVKVTQSSRYLVKRTGEKVFLECVQDMDHENMFWYRQDPGLGLRLIYFSYDVKMKEKGDIPEGYSVSREKKERFSLILESASTNQTSMYLCASSLGRVLSGANVLTFGAGSRLTVL.

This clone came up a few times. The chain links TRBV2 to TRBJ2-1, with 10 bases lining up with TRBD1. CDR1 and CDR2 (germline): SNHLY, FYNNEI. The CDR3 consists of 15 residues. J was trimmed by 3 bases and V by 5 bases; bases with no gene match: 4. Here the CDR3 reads CASSSGTGVYNEQFF. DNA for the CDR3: TGTGCCAGCAGTTCCGGGACAGGGGTCTACAATGAGCAGTTCTTC.

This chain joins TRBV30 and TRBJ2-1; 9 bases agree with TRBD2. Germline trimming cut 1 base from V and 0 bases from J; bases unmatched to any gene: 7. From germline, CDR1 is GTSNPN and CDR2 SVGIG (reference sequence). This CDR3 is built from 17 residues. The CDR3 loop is CAWSGGTSLSSYNEQFF. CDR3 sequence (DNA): TGTGCCTGGAGTGGGGGGACTAGCTTGAGCTCCTACAATGAGCAGTTCTTC.

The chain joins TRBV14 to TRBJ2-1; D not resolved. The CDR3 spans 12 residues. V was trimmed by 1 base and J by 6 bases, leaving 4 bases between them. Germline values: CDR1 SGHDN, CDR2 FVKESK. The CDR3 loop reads CASSQAPNEQFF. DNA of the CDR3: TGTGCCAGCAGCCAAGCTCCCAATGAGCAGTTCTTC.

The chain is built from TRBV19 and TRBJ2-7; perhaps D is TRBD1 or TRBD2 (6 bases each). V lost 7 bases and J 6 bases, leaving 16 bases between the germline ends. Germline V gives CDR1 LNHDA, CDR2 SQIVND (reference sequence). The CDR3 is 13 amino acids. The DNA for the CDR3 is TGTGCCAGTACCGATAGAACGGGGGCCGAGCAGTACTTC. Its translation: CASTDRTGAEQYF.

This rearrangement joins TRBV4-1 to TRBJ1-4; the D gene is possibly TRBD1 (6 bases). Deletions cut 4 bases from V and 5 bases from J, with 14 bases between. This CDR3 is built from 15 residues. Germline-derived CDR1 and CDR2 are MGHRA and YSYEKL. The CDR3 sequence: CASSLQSQGNEKLFF. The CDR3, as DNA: TGCGCCAGCAGCCTTCAGTCGCAGGGGAATGAAAAACTGTTTTTT.

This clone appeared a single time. CDR3: CASSFGQGVGTEAFF. DNA for the CDR3: TGTGCCAGCAGCTTCGGACAGGGGGTCGGCACTGAAGCTTTCTTT. The V gene is TRBV11-2, the J gene TRBJ1-1; 10 positions match TRBD1. The V segment lost 3 bases and the J segment 4 bases; nucleotides outside the gene matches: 5. Germline V gene lookup returns CDR1 SGHAT and CDR2 FQNNGV. The CDR3 consists of 15 residues.

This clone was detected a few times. CDR3 DNA: TGTGCCAGCAGCCGGGACCCTGAAGCTTTCTTT. Its protein product is CASSRDPEAFF. The V and J genes are TRBV5-6 and TRBJ1-1; possible D gene TRBD1, 5 bases. Trimming removed 4 bases at V and 6 bases at J, with 7 bases between. CDR1 and CDR2 from the germline V gene are SGHDT and YYEEEE. There are 11 residues in the CDR3.

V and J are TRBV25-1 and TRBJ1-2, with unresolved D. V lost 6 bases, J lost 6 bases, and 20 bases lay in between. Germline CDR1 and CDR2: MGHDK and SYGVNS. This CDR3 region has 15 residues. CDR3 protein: CASSPVEASDNGYTF. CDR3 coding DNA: TGTGCCAGCAGCCCCGTGGAGGCGTCAGATAATGGCTACACCTTC.

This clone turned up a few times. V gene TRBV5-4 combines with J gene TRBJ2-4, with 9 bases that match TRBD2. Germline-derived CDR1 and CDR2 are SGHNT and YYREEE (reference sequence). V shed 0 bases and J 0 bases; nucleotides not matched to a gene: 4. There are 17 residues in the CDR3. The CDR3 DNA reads TGTGCCAGCAGCTTGGACCAACTAGCGGGAGCCAAAAACATTCAGTACTTC. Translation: CASSLDQLAGAKNIQYF.

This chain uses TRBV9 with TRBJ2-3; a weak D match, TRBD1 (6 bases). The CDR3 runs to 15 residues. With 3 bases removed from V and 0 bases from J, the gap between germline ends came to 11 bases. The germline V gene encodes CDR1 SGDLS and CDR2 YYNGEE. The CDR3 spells CASSEQGFSTDTQYF. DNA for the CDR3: TGTGCCAGCAGCGAACAGGGATTTAGCACAGATACGCAGTATTTT.

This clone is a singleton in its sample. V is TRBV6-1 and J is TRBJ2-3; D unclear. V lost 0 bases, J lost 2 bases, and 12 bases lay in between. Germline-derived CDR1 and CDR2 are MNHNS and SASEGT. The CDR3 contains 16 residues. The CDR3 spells CASSEALSPATDTQYF. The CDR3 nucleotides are TGTGCCAGCAGTGAAGCCCTCTCACCGGCCACAGATACGCAGTATTTT.

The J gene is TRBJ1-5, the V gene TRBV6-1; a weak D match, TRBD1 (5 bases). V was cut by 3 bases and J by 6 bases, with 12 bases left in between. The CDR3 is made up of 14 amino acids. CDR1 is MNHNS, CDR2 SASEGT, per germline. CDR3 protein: CASSDRQGGQPQHF. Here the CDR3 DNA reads TGTGCCAGCAGTGATCGGCAGGGCGGTCAGCCCCAGCATTTT.

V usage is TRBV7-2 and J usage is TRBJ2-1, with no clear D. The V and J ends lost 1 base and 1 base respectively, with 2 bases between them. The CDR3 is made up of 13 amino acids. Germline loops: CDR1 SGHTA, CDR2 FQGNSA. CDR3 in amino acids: CASSLDSYNEQFF. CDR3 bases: TGTGCCAGCAGCTTAGATTCCTACAATGAGCAGTTCTTC.